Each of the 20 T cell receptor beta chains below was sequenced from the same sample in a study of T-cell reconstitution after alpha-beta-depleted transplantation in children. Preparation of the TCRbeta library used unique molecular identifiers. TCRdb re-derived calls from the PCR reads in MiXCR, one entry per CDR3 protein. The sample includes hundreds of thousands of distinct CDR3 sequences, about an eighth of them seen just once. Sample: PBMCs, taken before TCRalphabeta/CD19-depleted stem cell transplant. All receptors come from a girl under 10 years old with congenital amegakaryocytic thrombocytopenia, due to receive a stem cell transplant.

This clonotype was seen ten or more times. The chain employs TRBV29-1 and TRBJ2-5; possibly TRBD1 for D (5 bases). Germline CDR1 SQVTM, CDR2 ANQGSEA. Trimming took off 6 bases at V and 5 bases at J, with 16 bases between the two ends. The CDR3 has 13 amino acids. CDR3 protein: CSVPQAPGETQYF. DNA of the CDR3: TGCAGCGTCCCACAGGCCCCCGGGGAGACCCAGTACTTC.

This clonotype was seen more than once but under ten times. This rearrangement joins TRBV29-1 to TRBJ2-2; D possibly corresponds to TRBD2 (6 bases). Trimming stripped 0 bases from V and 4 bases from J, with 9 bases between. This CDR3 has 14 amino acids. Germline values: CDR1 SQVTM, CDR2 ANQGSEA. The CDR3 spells CSVEDDGGTGELFF. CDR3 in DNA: TGCAGCGTTGAAGATGACGGGGGCACCGGGGAGCTGTTTTTT.

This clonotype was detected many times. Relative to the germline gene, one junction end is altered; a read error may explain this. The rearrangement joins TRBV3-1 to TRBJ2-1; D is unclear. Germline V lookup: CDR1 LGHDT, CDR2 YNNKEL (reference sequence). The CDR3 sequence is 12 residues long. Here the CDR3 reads CASSQGPLEESF. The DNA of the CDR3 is TGTGCCAGCAGCCAAGGACCCCTAGAGGAGAGCTTC.

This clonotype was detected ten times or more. The CDR3 sequence: CASSTFPVRNNEQFF. The CDR3 DNA reads as TGTGCCAGCAGTACTTTCCCCGTCAGGAACAATGAGCAGTTCTTC. The chain joins TRBV12-3 or TRBV12-4 to TRBJ2-1; unclear D gene. Trimming left V 5 bases short and J 5 bases short, with 16 bases between. CDR3 length: 15 residues.

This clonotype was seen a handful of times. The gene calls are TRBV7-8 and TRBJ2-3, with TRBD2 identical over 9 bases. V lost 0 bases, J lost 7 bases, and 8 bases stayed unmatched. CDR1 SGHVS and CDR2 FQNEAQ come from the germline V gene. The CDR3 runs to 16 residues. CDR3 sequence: CASSLAVQREVYTQYF. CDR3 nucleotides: TGTGCCAGCAGCTTAGCGGTCCAGCGGGAGGTATATACGCAGTATTTT.

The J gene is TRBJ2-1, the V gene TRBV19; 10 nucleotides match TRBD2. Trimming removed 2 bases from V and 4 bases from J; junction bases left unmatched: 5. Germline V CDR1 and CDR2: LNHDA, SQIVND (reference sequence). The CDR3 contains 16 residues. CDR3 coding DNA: TGTGCCAGTAGTATACTAGCGGGAGTCCGGTACAATGAGCAGTTCTTC. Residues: CASSILAGVRYNEQFF.

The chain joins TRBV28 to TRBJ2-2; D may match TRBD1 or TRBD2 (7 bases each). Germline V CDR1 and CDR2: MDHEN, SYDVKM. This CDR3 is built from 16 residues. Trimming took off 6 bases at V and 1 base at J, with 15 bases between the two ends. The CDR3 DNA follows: TGTGCCAGCAGCCCAGGGGGGGGCGGGAACACCGGGGAGCTGTTTTTT. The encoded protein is CASSPGGGGNTGELFF. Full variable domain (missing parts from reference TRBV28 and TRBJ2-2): DVKVTQSSRYLVKRTGEKVFLECVQDMDHENMFWYRQDPGLGLRLIYFSYDVKMKEKGDIPEGYSVSREKKERFSLILESASTNQTSMYLCASSPGGGGNTGELFFGEGSRLTVL.

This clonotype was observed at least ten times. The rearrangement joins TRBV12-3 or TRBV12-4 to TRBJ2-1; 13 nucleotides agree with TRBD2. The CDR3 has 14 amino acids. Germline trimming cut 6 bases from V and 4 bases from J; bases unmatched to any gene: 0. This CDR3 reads CASRLAGGYNEQFF. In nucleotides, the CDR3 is TGTGCCAGCAGACTAGCGGGAGGGTACAATGAGCAGTTCTTC.

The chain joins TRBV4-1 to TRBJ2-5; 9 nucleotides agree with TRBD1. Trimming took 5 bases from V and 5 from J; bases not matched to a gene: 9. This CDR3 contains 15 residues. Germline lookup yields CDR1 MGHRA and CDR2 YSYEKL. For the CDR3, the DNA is TGCGCCAGCAGCTATCCGGGACAGGGTGGGGAGACCCAGTACTTC. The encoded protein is CASSYPGQGGETQYF.

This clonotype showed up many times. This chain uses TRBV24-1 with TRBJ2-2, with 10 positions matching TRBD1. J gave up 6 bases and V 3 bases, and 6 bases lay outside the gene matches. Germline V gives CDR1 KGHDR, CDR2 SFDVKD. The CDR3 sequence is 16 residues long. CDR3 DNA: TGTGCCACCAGTGATCCAAAGACAGGGGGCTCCGGGGAGCTGTTTTTT. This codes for CATSDPKTGGSGELFF.

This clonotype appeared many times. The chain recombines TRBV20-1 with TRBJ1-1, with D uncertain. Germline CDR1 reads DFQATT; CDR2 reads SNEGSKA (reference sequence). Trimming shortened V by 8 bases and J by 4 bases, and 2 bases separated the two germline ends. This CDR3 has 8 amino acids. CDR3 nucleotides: TGCAGTCCCACTGAAGCTTTCTTT. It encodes CSPTEAFF.

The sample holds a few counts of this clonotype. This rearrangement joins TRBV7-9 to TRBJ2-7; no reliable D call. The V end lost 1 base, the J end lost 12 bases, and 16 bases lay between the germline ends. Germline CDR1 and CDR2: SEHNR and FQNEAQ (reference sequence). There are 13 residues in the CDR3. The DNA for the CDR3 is TGTGCCAGCAGCTTAGTTAACCAGGTCGAAAGGTACTTC. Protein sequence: CASSLVNQVERYF.

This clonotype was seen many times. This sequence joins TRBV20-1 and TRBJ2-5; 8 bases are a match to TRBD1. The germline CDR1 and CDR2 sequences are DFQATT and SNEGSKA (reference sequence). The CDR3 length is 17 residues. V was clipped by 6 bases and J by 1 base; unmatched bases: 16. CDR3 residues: CSAQTSTGVLTQETQYF. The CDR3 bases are TGCAGTGCCCAGACCTCGACAGGGGTGCTAACCCAAGAGACCCAGTACTTC.

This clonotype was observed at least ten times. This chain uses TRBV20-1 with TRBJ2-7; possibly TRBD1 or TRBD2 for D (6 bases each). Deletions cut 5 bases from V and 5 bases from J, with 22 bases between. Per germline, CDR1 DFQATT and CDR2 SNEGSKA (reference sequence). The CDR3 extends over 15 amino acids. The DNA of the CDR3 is TGCAGTGCTTACTATCTCGGAGGGGGGAGGCACGAGCAGTACTTC. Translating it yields CSAYYLGGGRHEQYF.

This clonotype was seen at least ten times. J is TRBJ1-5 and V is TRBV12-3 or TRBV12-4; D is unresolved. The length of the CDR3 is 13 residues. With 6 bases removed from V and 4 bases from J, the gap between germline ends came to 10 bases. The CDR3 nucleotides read TGTGCCAGCAGCTCGACCGAAAATCAGCCCCAGCATTTT. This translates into CASSSTENQPQHF.

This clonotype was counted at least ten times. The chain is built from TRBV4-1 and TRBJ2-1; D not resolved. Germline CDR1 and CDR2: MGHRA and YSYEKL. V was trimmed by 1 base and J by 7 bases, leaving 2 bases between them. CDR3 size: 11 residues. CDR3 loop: CASSQANEQFF. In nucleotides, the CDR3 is TGCGCCAGCAGCCAAGCGAATGAGCAGTTCTTC.

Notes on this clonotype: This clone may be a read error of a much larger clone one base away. The CDR3 reads CSAPGSAPLPTDTRYF. CDR3 DNA sequence: TGCAGTGCTCCTGGGAGCGCCCCTCTTCCCACAGATACGCGGTATTTT. The rearrangement links TRBV20-1 to TRBJ2-3, with a tentative D call TRBD2 (5 bases). This CDR3 has 16 residues. Per germline, CDR1 DFQATT and CDR2 SNEGSKA (reference sequence).

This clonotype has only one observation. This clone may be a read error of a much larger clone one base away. As DNA, the CDR3 is TGTGCCAGCAGCCCCTGGAACCCCACCTCTAATGAAAAACTGTCTTTT. It translates to CASSPWNPTSNEKLSF. The rearrangement uses TRBV27 and TRBJ1-4; D not resolved. This CDR3 spans 16 amino acids. Germline CDR1 MNHEY, CDR2 SMNVEV (reference sequence).

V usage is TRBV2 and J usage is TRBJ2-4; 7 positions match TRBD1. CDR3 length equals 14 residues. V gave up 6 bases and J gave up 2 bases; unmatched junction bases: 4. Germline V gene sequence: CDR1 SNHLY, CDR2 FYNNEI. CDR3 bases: TGTGCCAGCAGAGTGACAGGGACCAAAAACATTCAGTACTTC. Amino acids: CASRVTGTKNIQYF.

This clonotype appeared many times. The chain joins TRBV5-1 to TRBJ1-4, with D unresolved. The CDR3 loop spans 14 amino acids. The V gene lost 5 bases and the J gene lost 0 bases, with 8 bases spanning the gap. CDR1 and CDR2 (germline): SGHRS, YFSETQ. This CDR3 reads CASRLQATNEKLFF. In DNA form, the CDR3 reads TGCGCCAGCAGGCTCCAGGCAACTAATGAAAAACTGTTTTTT.